This is a list of T cell receptor beta chains from one sample in a study of cytomegalovirus exposure and HLA in healthy donors. Assay: immunoSEQ multiplex PCR; the TCRdb copy retains only in-frame clones and omits some. Here the sample spans some 170,000 clones, roughly 82% being singletons. The specimen sequenced was PBMCs. These receptors were collected from a girl between 10 and 17 years old in good health and CMV-seropositive. Each CDR3 is given with its conserved first and last residue. Each record gives: D gene, clone size, J gene, V gene, CDR3 protein, CDR3 DNA. D genes are given only for firm matches. Clone size, where shown, is once, few, many, or a class for clones that have expanded.

D: NA; size: NA; J: TRBJ2-3; V: TRBV5-1; CDR3: CASSPGASADTQYF; DNA: TGCGCCAGCAGCCCGGGAGCAAGCGCAGATACGCAGTATTTT
D: TRBD1; size: NA; J: TRBJ1-2; V: TRBV2; CDR3: CASSYAGTGGNTF; DNA: TGTGCCAGCAGTTACGCCGGGACAGGAGGGAACACCTTC
D: NA; size: NA; J: TRBJ1-2; V: TRBV30; CDR3: CAGMNRENYGYTF; DNA: TGTGCCGGGATGAATCGGGAGAACTATGGCTACACCTTC
D: NA; size: NA; J: TRBJ1-5; V: TRBV7-2; CDR3: CASSSPGVTQPQHF; DNA: TGTGCCAGCAGCTCGCCGGGGGTCACGCAGCCCCAGCATTTT
D: TRBD1; size: NA; J: TRBJ1-2; V: TRBV10-3; CDR3: CAISEGQVYGYTF; DNA: TGTGCCATCAGCGAGGGACAGGTATATGGCTACACCTTC
D: NA; size: NA; J: TRBJ2-3; V: TRBV15; CDR3: CATSRGDTRASRDTQYF; DNA: TGTGCCACCAGCAGAGGGGACACCCGGGCGTCCCGCGATACGCAGTATTTT
D: TRBD2; size: NA; J: TRBJ2-1; V: TRBV7-2; CDR3: CASSKGTSGDEQFF; DNA: TGTGCCAGCAGCAAGGGGACTAGCGGCGATGAGCAGTTCTTC
D: NA; size: few; J: TRBJ2-7; V: TRBV5-6; CDR3: CASSTTGGRGFYYEQYF; DNA: TGTGCCAGCAGCACCACGGGGGGCAGGGGATTTTACTACGAGCAGTACTTC
D: NA; size: NA; J: TRBJ2-3; V: TRBV10-2; CDR3: CASSESKPDTQYF; DNA: TGCGCCAGCAGTGAGTCGAAGCCAGATACGCAGTATTTT
D: NA; size: NA; J: TRBJ1-2; V: TRBV28; CDR3: CASSWGPGYTF; DNA: TGTGCCAGCAGTTGGGGGCCTGGCTACACCTTC
D: NA; size: NA; J: TRBJ1-5; V: TRBV11-2; CDR3: CASSLGGNNQPQHF; DNA: TGTGCCAGCAGCTTAGGTGGCAACAATCAGCCCCAGCATTTT
D: NA; size: NA; J: TRBJ1-1; V: TRBV30; CDR3: CAWGTKLNTEAFF; DNA: TGTGCCTGGGGCACTAAACTGAACACTGAAGCTTTCTTT
D: NA; size: once; J: TRBJ1-2; V: TRBV5-1; CDR3: CASSLGGSVDYGYTF; DNA: TGCGCCAGCAGCTTGGGGGGCAGCGTCGACTATGGCTACACCTTC
D: TRBD1; size: NA; J: TRBJ1-2; V: TRBV20-1; CDR3: CSVRGPGYTF; DNA: TGCAGCGTAAGGGGGCCCGGCTACACCTTC
D: TRBD1; size: NA; J: TRBJ1-1; V: TRBV4-1; CDR3: CASSRSPEDRVTEAFF; DNA: TGCGCCAGCAGCCGATCACCTGAGGACAGGGTGACTGAAGCTTTCTTT
D: TRBD2; size: NA; J: TRBJ2-7; V: TRBV6-1; CDR3: CASSEEASGSYEQYF; DNA: TGTGCCAGCAGTGAAGAGGCTAGCGGGTCCTACGAGCAGTACTTC
D: TRBD1; size: NA; J: TRBJ1-2; V: TRBV5-1; CDR3: CASSLVIGQGYYGYTF; DNA: TGCGCCAGCAGCTTGGTAATCGGACAGGGGTACTATGGCTACACCTTC
D: NA; size: NA; J: TRBJ1-1; V: TRBV6-6; CDR3: CASSPTVNTEAFF; DNA: TGTGCCAGCAGTCCGACAGTGAACACTGAAGCTTTCTTT
D: TRBD1; size: NA; J: TRBJ2-7; V: TRBV19; CDR3: CASSTPGTGDREQYF; DNA: TGTGCCAGTAGTACGCCCGGGACAGGGGACCGGGAGCAGTACTTC
D: TRBD1; size: NA; J: TRBJ2-7; V: TRBV7-9; CDR3: CASSLVGQVTYEQYF; DNA: TGTGCCAGCAGCTTAGTGGGACAGGTCACCTACGAGCAGTACTTC
D: NA; size: few; J: TRBJ2-5; V: TRBV7-6; CDR3: CASSQKYQETQYF; DNA: TGTGCCAGCAGCCAGAAGTACCAAGAGACCCAGTACTTC
D: TRBD2; size: NA; J: TRBJ2-5; V: TRBV7-3; CDR3: CSSSAHGGAGETQYF; DNA: TGTTCCAGCAGCGCACACGGGGGGGCGGGAGAGACCCAGTACTTC
D: NA; size: NA; J: TRBJ1-2; V: TRBV27; CDR3: CASSLSSNNYGYTF; DNA: TGTGCCAGCAGTTTATCCTCTAATAACTATGGCTACACCTTC
D: TRBD1; size: NA; J: TRBJ2-1; V: TRBV29-1; CDR3: CSVGQGTEQFF; DNA: TGCAGCGTGGGACAGGGCACTGAGCAGTTCTTC
D: NA; size: NA; J: TRBJ2-7; V: TRBV29-1; CDR3: CSVEVPPSYEQYF; DNA: TGCAGCGTTGAAGTTCCCCCCTCCTACGAGCAGTACTTC
D: NA; size: NA; J: TRBJ2-5; V: TRBV30; CDR3: CAWSVQTLQETQYF; DNA: TGTGCCTGGAGTGTCCAGACTCTTCAAGAGACCCAGTACTTC
D: NA; size: NA; J: TRBJ1-4; V: TRBV7-9; CDR3: CASSPPAGPNEKLFF; DNA: TGTGCCAGCAGTCCCCCGGCAGGGCCTAATGAAAAACTGTTTTTT
D: NA; size: once; J: TRBJ2-2; V: TRBV7-9; CDR3: CASSFRTANTGELFF; DNA: TGTGCCAGCAGCTTCCGAACAGCGAACACCGGGGAGCTGTTTTTT
D: NA; size: once; J: TRBJ1-4; V: TRBV5-1; CDR3: CASSLGGRAEEKLFF; DNA: TGCGCCAGCAGCTTGGGCGGCAGGGCTGAAGAAAAACTGTTTTTT
D: NA; size: NA; J: TRBJ2-3; V: TRBV29-1; CDR3: CSGVQGTSTDTQYF; DNA: TGCAGCGGTGTACAGGGGACTAGCACAGATACGCAGTATTTT
D: TRBD1; size: NA; J: TRBJ1-5; V: TRBV5-4; CDR3: CASSLDRANQPQHF; DNA: TGTGCCAGCAGCTTAGACAGGGCAAATCAGCCCCAGCATTTT
D: TRBD2; size: few; J: TRBJ2-1; V: TRBV11-2; CDR3: CASSPPGTSITEQFF; DNA: TGTGCCAGCAGCCCTCCTGGGACTAGCATCACTGAGCAGTTCTTC
D: TRBD2; size: NA; J: TRBJ2-2; V: TRBV7-9; CDR3: CASSLVGAGLAEELFF; DNA: TGTGCCAGCAGCTTAGTGGGAGCGGGATTGGCCGAGGAGCTGTTTTTT
D: TRBD2; size: few; J: TRBJ2-1; V: TRBV7-9; CDR3: CASSLKTLAGGLYNEQFF; DNA: TGTGCCAGCAGCCTAAAGACCTTAGCGGGAGGGTTATACAATGAGCAGTTCTTC
D: TRBD1; size: NA; J: TRBJ2-4; V: TRBV5-1; CDR3: CASSPTGTGDIQYF; DNA: TGCGCCAGCAGCCCAACCGGGACAGGAGACATTCAGTACTTC
D: NA; size: NA; J: TRBJ2-7; V: TRBV5-1; CDR3: CASSLPGPDSIEYEQYF; DNA: TGCGCCAGCAGCTTGCCAGGGCCCGATTCGATAGAATACGAGCAGTACTTC
D: NA; size: NA; J: TRBJ2-4; V: TRBV19; CDR3: CASSIQGAKNIQYF; DNA: TGTGCCAGTAGTATCCAGGGGGCCAAAAACATTCAGTACTTC
D: TRBD2; size: NA; J: TRBJ2-7; V: TRBV13; CDR3: CASSSQEGLAGVLYEQYF; DNA: TGTGCCAGCAGCTCCCAAGAAGGACTAGCGGGAGTACTCTACGAGCAGTACTTC
D: NA; size: NA; J: TRBJ1-1; V: TRBV5-1; CDR3: CASSWEGMNTEAFF; DNA: TGCGCCAGCAGCTGGGAGGGTATGAACACTGAAGCTTTCTTT
D: NA; size: NA; J: TRBJ2-7; V: TRBV30; CDR3: CAWKPGTGLGEQYF; DNA: TGTGCCTGGAAACCCGGGACTGGGCTTGGTGAGCAGTACTTC
D: NA; size: NA; J: TRBJ1-5; V: TRBV2; CDR3: CASTKEVGEDQPQHF; DNA: TGTGCCAGCACCAAAGAAGTGGGGGAGGATCAGCCCCAGCATTTT